This is a list of T cell receptor beta chains from one sample in a study of blood T cell repertoires in COVID-19. The method was immunoSEQ multiplex PCR; TCRdb's version includes in-frame clones alone and lacks a portion of them. The sample yields about 360,000 clones, around 83% seen once. Sequencing input: peripheral blood. These receptor sequences come from a man younger than 45 with active or convalescent COVID-19. Both conserved end residues are part of each CDR3. D genes are given only for firm matches. Size tells how often a clone was seen (once, few, many) or the class of an expanded clone, and some rows leave it out.

clone size | D gene | CDR3 length | J gene | V gene | CDR3 DNA | CDR3 protein
once | - | 16 | TRBJ2-2 | TRBV5-1 | TGCGCCAGCAGCCCCATAGGGGGGGACGGGACCGGGGAGCTGTTTTTT | CASSPIGGDGTGELFF
once | - | 12 | TRBJ2-1 | TRBV2 | TGTGCCAACAAGAGAGAGGTAAATGAGCAGTTCTTC | CANKREVNEQFF
once | TRBD2 | 14 | TRBJ2-7 | TRBV20-1 | TGCAGTGCTAGTCGAGCGGGAGGGACCTACGAGCAGTACTTC | CSASRAGGTYEQYF
once | TRBD1 | 15 | TRBJ2-7 | TRBV5-1 | TGCGCCAGCACTCTAGGGGTCAAGACAGGGAACGAGCAGTACTTC | CASTLGVKTGNEQYF
- | - | 16 | TRBJ1-5 | TRBV19 | TGTGCCAGTAGTCCCCGGGGGTCTCGAGGCAATCAGCCCCAGCATTTT | CASSPRGSRGNQPQHF
- | - | 15 | TRBJ2-1 | TRBV5-4 | TGTGCCAGCAGCTTGGCCCCCATGGGAGTCGGTGAGCAGTTCTTC | CASSLAPMGVGEQFF
- | TRBD1 | 13 | TRBJ1-1 | TRBV10-3 | TGTGCCATCAGGGAAGACAGGGACACTGAAGCTTTCTTT | CAIREDRDTEAFF
- | - | 17 | TRBJ1-3 | TRBV27 | TGTGCCAGCAGCTTGGGAACACAGGGTATATTTGGAAACACCATATATTTT | CASSLGTQGIFGNTIYF
- | TRBD2 | 16 | TRBJ2-1 | TRBV4-1 | TGCGCCAGCAGCCATCGATGGGGCGGGAGGGGAAATGAGCAGTTCTTC | CASSHRWGGRGNEQFF
- | - | 15 | TRBJ1-2 | TRBV30 | TGTGCCTGGAGTCCGAGTCGAACAGCCCCCTATGGCTACACCTTC | CAWSPSRTAPYGYTF
- | - | 12 | TRBJ2-2 | TRBV7-9 | TGTGCCAGCATAGAGGGCGCCGGGGAGCTGTTTTTT | CASIEGAGELFF
- | - | 12 | TRBJ1-4 | TRBV29-1 | TGCAGCGTAGGGCGGGGGGGTGAAAAACTGTTTTTT | CSVGRGGEKLFF
- | - | 14 | TRBJ2-3 | TRBV18 | TGTGCCAGCTCACCTGTGCGATTCACAGATACGCAGTATTTT | CASSPVRFTDTQYF
once | - | 17 | TRBJ1-2 | TRBV7-2 | TGTGCCAGCAGCTTAGGAACCTCGGTTCGGGGTATCTATGGCTACACCTTC | CASSLGTSVRGIYGYTF
few | - | 13 | TRBJ1-5 | TRBV6-1 | TGTGCCAGCAGTGAGCGGTGGGATCAGCCCCAGCATTTT | CASSERWDQPQHF
few | TRBD1 | 16 | TRBJ1-1 | TRBV7-2 | TGTGCCAGCAGCTTAAGGGCAGGGGGCAAATACACTGAAGCTTTCTTT | CASSLRAGGKYTEAFF
few | - | 15 | TRBJ2-2 | TRBV4-3 | TGCGCCAGCAGCCAAGGGGACACGAACACCGGGGAGCTGTTTTTT | CASSQGDTNTGELFF
few | - | 16 | TRBJ2-7 | TRBV3-1/TRBV3-2 | TGTGCCAGCAGCCTAAGGGGGGGCCCATCAACCAACGAGCAGTACTTC | CASSLRGGPSTNEQYF
- | TRBD1 | 15 | TRBJ2-1 | TRBV25-1 | TGTGCCAGCAGTCGAAAGGACAGGGGGATACATGAGCAGTTCTTC | CASSRKDRGIHEQFF
- | - | 18 | TRBJ2-1 | TRBV28 | TGTGCCAGCAGTTCCCTTGCGGGTACAAGGAGCTCCTACAATGAGCAGTTCTTC | CASSSLAGTRSSYNEQFF
- | - | 12 | TRBJ2-1 | TRBV24-1 | TGTGCCACCTCGGACATCTACAATGAGCAGTTCTTC | CATSDIYNEQFF
- | - | 16 | TRBJ1-4 | TRBV4-3 | TGCGCCAGCAGCCAAGAGGCCGCCCAGGGGAATGAAAAACTGTTTTTT | CASSQEAAQGNEKLFF
many | - | 18 | TRBJ2-2 | TRBV7-2 | TGTGCCAGCAGCTGGACAGGGCGTAGGACTAGAGGGAGCGGGGAGCTGTTTTTT | CASSWTGRRTRGSGELFF
- | - | 13 | TRBJ2-5 | TRBV7-2 | TGTGCCAGCAGCTTTTGGCTAGCGGAGACCCAGTACTTC | CASSFWLAETQYF
- | - | 15 | TRBJ1-3 | TRBV19 | TGTGCCAGTAGTATAGTGGCAGGCTCTGGAAACACCATATATTTT | CASSIVAGSGNTIYF
- | TRBD1 | 14 | TRBJ2-2 | TRBV2 | TGTGCCTCCGGACAGGGTGGGAACACCGGGGAGCTGTTTTTT | CASGQGGNTGELFF
- | TRBD1 | 17 | TRBJ2-2 | TRBV4-2 | TGTGCCAGCAGCCATCCCCCCGGGACAGGGAACACCGGGGAGCTGTTTTTT | CASSHPPGTGNTGELFF
- | TRBD1 | 15 | TRBJ1-5 | TRBV19 | TGTGCCAGTAGTCCCGGGGGACAGGACCTTCAGCCCCAGCATTTT | CASSPGGQDLQPQHF
once | - | 14 | TRBJ2-2 | TRBV4-3 | TGCGCCAGCAGCCAAGTTTGGAGCACCGGGGAGCTGTTTTTT | CASSQVWSTGELFF
once | - | 14 | TRBJ2-7 | TRBV28 | TGTGCCAGCAGAAGGTCAGGGACTTCCTACGAGCAGTACTTC | CASRRSGTSYEQYF
once | - | 14 | TRBJ2-3 | TRBV7-9 | TGTGCCAGCAGCTTAGTAGCTAGCACAGATACGCAGTATTTT | CASSLVASTDTQYF
- | - | 12 | TRBJ2-1 | TRBV19 | TGTGCCAGTAGTATAAGGGGCGATGAGCAGTTCTTC | CASSIRGDEQFF
- | TRBD1 | 14 | TRBJ1-1 | TRBV19 | TGTGCCAGTAGTACGGACAGGGTAGGCACTGAAGCTTTCTTT | CASSTDRVGTEAFF
- | - | 13 | TRBJ2-7 | TRBV6-6 | TGTGCCAGCAGCGCGGACAGTACCTACGAGCAGTACTTC | CASSADSTYEQYF
- | - | 11 | TRBJ1-2 | TRBV21-1 | TGTGCCAGCAAGAGGGCCCATGGCTACACCTTC | CASKRAHGYTF
- | TRBD2 | 17 | TRBJ2-2 | TRBV2 | TGTGCCAGCAGTTCCGAAGCGGGGGGGCCGGACACCGGGGAGCTGTTTTTT | CASSSEAGGPDTGELFF
- | TRBD2 | 17 | TRBJ2-7 | TRBV5-1 | TGCGCCAGCAGCTTTGTTCTTGGGACTAGCGGGGTCTACGAGCAGTACTTC | CASSFVLGTSGVYEQYF
- | - | 13 | TRBJ2-1 | TRBV28 | TGTGCCAGCAGGGCTAGTTCCTACAATGAGCAGTTCTTC | CASRASSYNEQFF
few | - | 13 | TRBJ2-5 | TRBV20-1 | TGCAGTGCTAGTACGGGGTCCCAAGAGACCCAGTACTTC | CSASTGSQETQYF
- | TRBD2 | 19 | TRBJ2-3 | TRBV7-2 | TGTGCCAGCAGCCCGCTGGGACTAGCGGGAGGGCCCGCCACAGATACGCAGTATTTT | CASSPLGLAGGPATDTQYF
- | TRBD1 | 16 | TRBJ2-1 | TRBV28 | TGTGCCAGCAGGGGACGGGGACAGAGCTCCTACAATGAGCAGTTCTTC | CASRGRGQSSYNEQFF
- | - | 10 | TRBJ2-7 | TRBV20-1 | TGCAGTGTGGGGGGTAGGGAGCAGTACTTC | CSVGGREQYF